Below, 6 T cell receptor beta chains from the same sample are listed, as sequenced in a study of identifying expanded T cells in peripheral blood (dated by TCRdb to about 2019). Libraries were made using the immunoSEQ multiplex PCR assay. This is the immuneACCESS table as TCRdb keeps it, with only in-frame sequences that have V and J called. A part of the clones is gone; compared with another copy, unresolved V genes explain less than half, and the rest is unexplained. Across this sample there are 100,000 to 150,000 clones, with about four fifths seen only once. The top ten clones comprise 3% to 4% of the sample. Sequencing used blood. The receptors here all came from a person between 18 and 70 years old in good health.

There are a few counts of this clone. CDR3 nucleotides: TGTGCCGTAAGGAGGGCCGGGGAGCTGTTTTTT. This translates into CAVRRAGELFF. The chain combines TRBV2 with TRBJ2-2; maybe TRBD2 (6 bases). Germline V gene lookup returns CDR1 SNHLY and CDR2 FYNNEI. V was pared by 11 bases and J by 6 bases, with 10 bases between. The CDR3 length is 11 residues.

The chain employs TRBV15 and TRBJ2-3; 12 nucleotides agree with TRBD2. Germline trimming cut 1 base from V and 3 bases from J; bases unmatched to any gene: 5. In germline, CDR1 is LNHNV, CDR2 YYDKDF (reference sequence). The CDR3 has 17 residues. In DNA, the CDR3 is TGTGCCACCAGCAGAGGAGGACTAGCGGGGACTACAGATACGCAGTATTTT. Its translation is CATSRGGLAGTTDTQYF.

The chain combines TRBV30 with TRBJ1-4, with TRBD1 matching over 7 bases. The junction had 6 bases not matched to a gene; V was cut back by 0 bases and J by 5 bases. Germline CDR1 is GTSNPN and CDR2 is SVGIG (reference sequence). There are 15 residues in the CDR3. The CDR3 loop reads CAWSVGGLPNEKLFF. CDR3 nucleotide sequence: TGTGCCTGGAGTGTAGGGGGCCTCCCCAATGAAAAACTGTTTTTT. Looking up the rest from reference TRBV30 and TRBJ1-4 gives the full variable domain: SQTIHQWPATLVQPVGSPLSLECTVEGTSNPNLYWYRQAAGRGLQLLFYSVGIGQISSEVPQNLSASRPQDRQFILSSKKLLLSDSGFYLCAWSVGGLPNEKLFFGSGTQLSVL.

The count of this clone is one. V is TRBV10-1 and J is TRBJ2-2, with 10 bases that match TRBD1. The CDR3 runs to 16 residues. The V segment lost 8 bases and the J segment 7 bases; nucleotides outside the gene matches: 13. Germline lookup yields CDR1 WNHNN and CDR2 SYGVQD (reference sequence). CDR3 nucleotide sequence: TGCGCCAGCGTATCCGGGACAGGGGATAATATCGGGGAGCTGTTTTTT. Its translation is CASVSGTGDNIGELFF.

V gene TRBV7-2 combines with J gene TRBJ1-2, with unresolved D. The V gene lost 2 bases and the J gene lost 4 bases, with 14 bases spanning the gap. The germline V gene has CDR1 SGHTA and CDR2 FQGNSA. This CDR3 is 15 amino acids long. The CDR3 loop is CASSLSDADPYGYTF. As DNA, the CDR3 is TGTGCCAGCAGCTTATCCGACGCCGACCCCTATGGCTACACCTTC.

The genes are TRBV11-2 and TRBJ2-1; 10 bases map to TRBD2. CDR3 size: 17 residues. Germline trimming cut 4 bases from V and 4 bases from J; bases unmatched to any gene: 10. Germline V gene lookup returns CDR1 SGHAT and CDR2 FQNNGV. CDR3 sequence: CASSSTVLAGAYNEQFF. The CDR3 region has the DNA TGTGCCAGCAGCTCCACCGTCCTAGCGGGGGCGTACAATGAGCAGTTCTTC. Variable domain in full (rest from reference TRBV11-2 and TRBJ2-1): EAGVAQSPRYKIIEKRQSVAFWCNPISGHATLYWYQQILGQGPKLLIQFQNNGVVDDSQLPKDRFSAERLKGVDSTLKIQPAKLEDSAVYLCASSSTVLAGAYNEQFFGPGTRLTVL.